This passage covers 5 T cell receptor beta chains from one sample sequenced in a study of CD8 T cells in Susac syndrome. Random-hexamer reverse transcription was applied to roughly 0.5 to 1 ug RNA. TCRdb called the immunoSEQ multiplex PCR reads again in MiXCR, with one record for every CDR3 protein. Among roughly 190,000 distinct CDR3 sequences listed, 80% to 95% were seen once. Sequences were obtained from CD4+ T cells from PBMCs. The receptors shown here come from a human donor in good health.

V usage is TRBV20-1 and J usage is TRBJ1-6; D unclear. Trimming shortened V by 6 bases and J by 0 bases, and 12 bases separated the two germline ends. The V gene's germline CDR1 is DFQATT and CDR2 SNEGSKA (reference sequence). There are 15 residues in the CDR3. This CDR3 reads CSARRMSSYNSPLHF. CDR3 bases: TGCAGTGCAAGACGGATGAGCTCCTATAATTCACCCCTCCACTTT.

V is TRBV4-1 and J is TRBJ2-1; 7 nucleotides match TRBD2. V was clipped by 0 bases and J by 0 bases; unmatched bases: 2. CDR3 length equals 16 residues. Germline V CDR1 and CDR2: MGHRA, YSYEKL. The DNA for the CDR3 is TGCGCCAGCAGCCAAGATCCGGGGGGCTCCTACAATGAGCAGTTCTTC. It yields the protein CASSQDPGGSYNEQFF.

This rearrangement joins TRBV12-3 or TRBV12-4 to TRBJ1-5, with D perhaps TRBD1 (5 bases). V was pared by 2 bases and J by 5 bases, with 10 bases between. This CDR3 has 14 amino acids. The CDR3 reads CASSLTGGYQPQHF. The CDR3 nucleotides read TGTGCCAGCAGTTTAACGGGGGGATATCAGCCCCAGCATTTT.

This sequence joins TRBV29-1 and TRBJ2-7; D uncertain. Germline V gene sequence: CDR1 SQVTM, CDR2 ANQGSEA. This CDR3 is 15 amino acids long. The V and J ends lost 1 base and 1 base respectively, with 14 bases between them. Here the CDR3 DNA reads TGCAGCGTTGAAGGACACCCCGTCCTGTCCTACGAGCAGTACTTC. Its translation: CSVEGHPVLSYEQYF.

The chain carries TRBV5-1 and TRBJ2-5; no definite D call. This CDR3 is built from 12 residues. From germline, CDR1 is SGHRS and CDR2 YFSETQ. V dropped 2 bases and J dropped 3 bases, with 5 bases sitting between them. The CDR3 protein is CASSFLEETQYF. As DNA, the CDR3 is TGCGCCAGCAGCTTCTTAGAAGAGACCCAGTACTTC.